This T cell receptor (beta chain) stems from a study of shared clonotypes between healthy human individuals. Points from the study as a whole: Exclusively blood specimens were collected; tissue repertoires likely differ. Of the naive CD4 clonotypes, about 5% were shared across four donors. As a rule, naive subsets had a larger estimated richness than memory subsets. Rarefaction curves obtained for sorted subsets showed sequencing incomplete despite large depth.

CDR1 is MDHEN and CDR2 is SYDVKM in the germline V gene. The CDR3 loop spans 13 amino acids. V lost 3 bases to trimming and J lost 4 bases, with 9 bases between them. Concerning this clone itself: Its antigen is still unknown.

TCRdb's table, derived via immunoSEQ multiplex PCR, lists solely in-frame clones and lacks some. The sample includes 2 million to 2.5 million clones, about 95% of them seen just once. V gene TRBV28 combines with J gene TRBJ1-2; D is uncertain. The sequenced material came from naive CD4+ T cells sorted from blood. The subset is: CD45RA+ positively selected. The receptor was derived from a man younger than 30 in good health. CDR3 sequence: CASSFAAPYGYTF. The CDR3 coding sequence is TGTGCCAGCAGTTTCGCAGCACCCTATGGCTACACCTTC.